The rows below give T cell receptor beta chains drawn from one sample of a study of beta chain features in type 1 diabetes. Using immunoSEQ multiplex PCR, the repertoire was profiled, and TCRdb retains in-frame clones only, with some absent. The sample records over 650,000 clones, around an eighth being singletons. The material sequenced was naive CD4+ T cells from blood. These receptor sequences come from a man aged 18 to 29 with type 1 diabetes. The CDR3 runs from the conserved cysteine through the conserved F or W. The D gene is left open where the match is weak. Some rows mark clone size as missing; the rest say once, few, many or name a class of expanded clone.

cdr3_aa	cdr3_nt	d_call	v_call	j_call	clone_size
CASSVLLRGYTF	TGTGCCAGCAGTGTGCTTTTGCGGGGCTACACCTTC	-	TRBV7-9	TRBJ1-2	few
CASSQEGVPTISYNEQFF	TGTGCCAGCAGCCAAGAAGGAGTTCCTACTATATCCTACAATGAGCAGTTCTTC	-	TRBV14	TRBJ2-1	-
CASSYSGLNTEAFF	TGTGCCAGCAGTTACTCGGGCCTGAACACTGAAGCTTTCTTT	-	TRBV6-6	TRBJ1-1	-
CASSLRQASTQYF	TGTGCCAGCAGCTTACGACAGGCAAGTACGCAGTATTTT	-	TRBV11-2	TRBJ2-3	-
CASSPLVDRQRYQETQYF	TGTGCCAGCAGTCCACTAGTCGACCGGCAGCGGTACCAAGAGACCCAGTACTTC	-	TRBV25-1	TRBJ2-5	few
CASSLGGEDEQFF	TGTGCCAGCAGCTTAGGAGGGGAGGATGAGCAGTTCTTC	-	TRBV11-1	TRBJ2-1	-
CASSSPPGTSGGTDTQYF	TGTGCCAGCAGCTCTCCACCCGGGACTAGCGGAGGCACAGATACGCAGTATTTT	TRBD2	TRBV9	TRBJ2-3	-
CASSLSPDGGPTQYF	TGTGCCAGCAGTTTATCCCCCGACGGGGGGCCGACCCAGTACTTC	-	TRBV27	TRBJ2-5	few
CASSSAGTGAYEQYF	TGTGCCAGCAGTTCCGCCGGGACAGGGGCCTACGAGCAGTACTTC	TRBD1	TRBV28	TRBJ2-7	few
CASSLAGVVDTEAFF	TGCGCCAGCAGCTTGGCAGGGGTGGTGGACACTGAAGCTTTCTTT	-	TRBV5-1	TRBJ1-1	few
CASSLGIGGAGSPLHF	TGTGCCAGCAGTTTAGGCATCGGGGGAGCAGGATCACCCCTCCACTTT	-	TRBV28	TRBJ1-6	-
CSADGTGGDEKLFF	TGCAGCGCCGACGGGACAGGGGGTGACGAAAAACTGTTTTTT	TRBD1	TRBV29-1	TRBJ1-4	-
CASNSPETLNTEAFF	TGCGCCAGCAACTCCCCTGAGACATTGAACACTGAAGCTTTCTTT	-	TRBV5-1	TRBJ1-1	-
CASSATSGRTDTQYF	TGTGCCAGCAGTGCTACTAGCGGGAGGACAGATACGCAGTATTTT	TRBD2	TRBV2	TRBJ2-3	-